A selection of T cell receptor beta chains follows, all from one sample in a study of blood T cell repertoires in COVID-19. Generated by immunoSEQ multiplex PCR, the TCRdb table keeps only in-frame clones and is missing some. Here the sample spans approximately 170,000 clones, roughly 86% being singletons. Sequencing was performed on peripheral blood. All receptors come from a woman older than 75 in a cohort sampled during active or convalescent COVID-19. CDR3s include the opening cysteine and the closing phenylalanine or tryptophan. A D gene is named only where the DNA matches it firmly. Some rows mark clone size as missing; the rest say once, few, many or name a class of expanded clone.

size | length | D | J | V | CDR3 | DNA
NA | 16 | TRBD2 | TRBJ2-1 | TRBV15 | CATSGRSGGINREQFF | TGTGCCACCAGCGGACGTAGCGGGGGCATTAATAGGGAGCAGTTCTTC
NA | 13 | TRBD1 | TRBJ1-1 | TRBV6-1 | CASSDAGTGEAFF | TGTGCCAGCAGTGACGCCGGGACAGGGGAAGCTTTCTTT
once | 14 | NA | TRBJ1-2 | TRBV7-9 | CASSLWAASHGYTF | TGTGCCAGCAGCTTATGGGCCGCGTCCCATGGCTACACCTTC
NA | 14 | NA | TRBJ1-2 | TRBV7-2 | CASSQGRAYYGYTF | TGTGCCAGCAGCCAAGGCAGGGCCTACTATGGCTACACCTTC
NA | 14 | TRBD1 | TRBJ1-4 | TRBV7-9 | CASSPGTVDEKLFF | TGTGCCAGCAGCCCAGGGACAGTTGATGAAAAACTGTTTTTT
NA | 12 | NA | TRBJ2-7 | TRBV2 | CAGGAIPYEQYF | TGTGCCGGGGGGGCGATACCCTACGAGCAGTACTTC
NA | 15 | TRBD2 | TRBJ2-5 | TRBV19 | CASTYRGLAGETQYF | TGTGCCAGTACTTATAGAGGACTAGCTGGGGAGACCCAGTACTTC
NA | 13 | NA | TRBJ1-1 | TRBV29-1 | CSVDRGLNTEAFF | TGCAGCGTTGACAGGGGCCTCAACACTGAAGCTTTCTTT
NA | 15 | TRBD1 | TRBJ1-2 | TRBV28 | CASSLADRGGYGYTF | TGTGCCAGCAGTCTGGCCGACAGGGGCGGCTATGGCTACACCTTC
NA | 15 | NA | TRBJ2-5 | TRBV7-2 | CASSLSPSRGETQYF | TGTGCCAGCAGCTTATCCCCGTCAAGGGGGGAGACCCAGTACTTC
NA | 17 | TRBD1 | TRBJ1-3 | TRBV4-1 | CASSQEGTAISGNTIYF | TGCGCCAGCAGCCAAGAGGGGACAGCGATCTCTGGAAACACCATATATTTT
NA | 14 | NA | TRBJ2-1 | TRBV4-3 | CASSQVVSYNEQFF | TGCGCCAGCAGCCAAGTTGTGAGCTACAATGAGCAGTTCTTC
NA | 11 | NA | TRBJ1-4 | TRBV2 | CASNEDEKLFF | TGTGCCAGCAACGAGGATGAAAAACTGTTTTTT
NA | 14 | TRBD2 | TRBJ2-1 | TRBV10-3 | CAISDSGGAREQFF | TGTGCCATCAGCGATAGCGGGGGGGCGAGAGAGCAGTTCTTC
NA | 12 | NA | TRBJ2-2 | TRBV7-7 | CASQVGGGELFF | TGTGCCAGCCAGGTCGGGGGCGGGGAGCTGTTTTTT
NA | 15 | NA | TRBJ1-2 | TRBV5-8 | CASSFYPSTNYGYTF | TGTGCCAGCAGCTTTTATCCGAGCACTAACTATGGCTACACCTTC
NA | 14 | NA | TRBJ2-1 | TRBV7-2 | CASSLGIQGGEQFF | TGTGCCAGCAGCTTAGGGATTCAGGGCGGAGAGCAGTTCTTC
NA | 15 | NA | TRBJ1-5 | TRBV21-1 | CASRKRGPSNQPQHF | TGTGCCAGCAGAAAAAGGGGCCCTAGCAATCAGCCCCAGCATTTT
NA | 14 | NA | TRBJ2-5 | TRBV5-4 | CASSLKQGKETQYF | TGTGCCAGCAGCTTAAAACAGGGAAAAGAGACCCAGTACTTC
NA | 13 | NA | TRBJ2-3 | TRBV27 | CASNLRGSDTQYF | TGTGCCAGCAATTTACGGGGATCAGATACGCAGTATTTT
NA | 16 | NA | TRBJ2-1 | TRBV5-1 | CASSFGGLEGVDEQFF | TGCGCCAGCAGCTTCGGCGGGCTAGAGGGTGTAGATGAGCAGTTCTTC
NA | 15 | NA | TRBJ2-4 | TRBV25-1 | CASSGWGVAKNIQYF | TGTGCCAGCAGTGGCTGGGGGGTAGCCAAAAACATTCAGTACTTC
few | 16 | NA | TRBJ1-4 | TRBV15 | CATSRSSRRTNEKLFF | TGTGCCACCAGCAGATCATCCCGGAGGACTAATGAAAAACTGTTTTTT
NA | 14 | TRBD1 | TRBJ1-1 | TRBV30 | CAWTGQGVNTEAFF | TGTGCCTGGACCGGACAGGGAGTGAACACTGAAGCTTTCTTT
NA | 13 | NA | TRBJ1-1 | TRBV6-2/TRBV6-3 | CASSYFPNTEAFF | TGTGCCAGCAGTTACTTCCCTAACACTGAAGCTTTCTTT
few | 15 | TRBD1 | TRBJ1-5 | TRBV3-1/TRBV3-2 | CASSETGGLNQPQHF | TGTGCCAGCAGCGAAACAGGGGGCCTCAATCAGCCCCAGCATTTT
NA | 18 | TRBD2 | TRBJ2-5 | TRBV6-2/TRBV6-3 | CASSYARLAGLGGETQYF | TGTGCCAGCAGTTACGCCCGGCTAGCGGGGCTGGGAGGAGAGACCCAGTACTTC
NA | 14 | NA | TRBJ1-1 | TRBV13 | CASSSLRRGTEAFF | TGTGCCAGCAGCTCCCTCAGGCGGGGGACTGAAGCTTTCTTT
once | 11 | NA | TRBJ1-2 | TRBV28 | CASGQYYGYTF | TGTGCCAGTGGACAGTACTATGGCTACACCTTC
NA | 15 | TRBD2 | TRBJ2-5 | TRBV2 | CASSGLAGGLETQYF | TGTGCCAGCAGTGGACTAGCGGGAGGGCTAGAGACCCAGTACTTC
once | 12 | NA | TRBJ2-1 | TRBV7-9 | CASNRDYNEQFF | TGTGCCAGCAACAGGGACTACAATGAGCAGTTCTTC
NA | 16 | NA | TRBJ1-5 | TRBV30 | CAWSVLQGRSNQPQHF | TGTGCCTGGAGTGTGTTGCAGGGAAGAAGCAATCAGCCCCAGCATTTT
once | 16 | TRBD1 | TRBJ2-7 | TRBV5-1 | CASSLSSSGQGYEQYF | TGCGCCAGCAGCTTGAGCAGCTCGGGACAGGGGTACGAGCAGTACTTC
NA | 15 | TRBD1 | TRBJ1-1 | TRBV27 | CASSTMDRGGTEAFF | TGTGCCAGCAGTACGATGGACAGGGGAGGCACTGAAGCTTTCTTT
NA | 15 | NA | TRBJ1-4 | TRBV20-1 | CSASAHVGGSGKLFF | TGCAGTGCTAGTGCGCACGTGGGGGGTAGCGGAAAACTGTTTTTT
few | 15 | TRBD1 | TRBJ1-5 | TRBV19 | CASSLGQGANQPQHF | TGTGCCAGTAGTCTTGGACAGGGGGCGAATCAGCCCCAGCATTTT
NA | 15 | TRBD1 | TRBJ2-7 | TRBV6-5 | CASSSGQASSYEQYF | TGTGCCAGCAGTTCCGGACAGGCCTCGTCCTACGAGCAGTACTTC
NA | 17 | NA | TRBJ1-6 | TRBV7-2 | CASSLLGTSSYNSPLHF | TGTGCCAGCAGCTTACTTGGCACCAGCTCCTATAATTCACCCCTCCACTTT
once | 14 | TRBD1 | TRBJ1-6 | TRBV7-2 | CASSVGQSASPLHF | TGTGCCAGCAGCGTGGGACAGAGCGCATCACCCCTCCACTTT
NA | 13 | NA | TRBJ2-1 | TRBV12-3/TRBV12-4 | CASSWVRADEQFF | TGTGCCAGCAGTTGGGTCAGGGCGGATGAGCAGTTCTTC
few | 16 | TRBD2 | TRBJ2-1 | TRBV18 | CASSPPTSGGWDEQFF | TGTGCCAGCTCACCGCCGACTAGCGGGGGCTGGGATGAGCAGTTCTTC
NA | 14 | NA | TRBJ2-3 | TRBV10-3 | CAISQGGFTDTQYF | TGTGCCATCTCACAGGGGGGGTTCACAGATACGCAGTATTTT
once | 16 | TRBD1 | TRBJ1-2 | TRBV19 | CASSGGQTIGNYGYTF | TGTGCCAGTAGCGGGGGACAGACGATAGGTAACTATGGCTACACCTTC
NA | 16 | NA | TRBJ2-2 | TRBV10-3 | CAISESRGKNTGELFF | TGTGCCATCAGTGAGTCCCGGGGGAAAAACACCGGGGAGCTGTTTTTT
NA | 14 | NA | TRBJ1-5 | TRBV19 | CASSIRGFNQPQHF | TGTGCCAGTAGTATCCGGGGGTTCAATCAGCCCCAGCATTTT
NA | 13 | TRBD1 | TRBJ2-5 | TRBV28 | CASSSGTGLTQYF | TGTGCCAGCAGTTCCGGGACAGGCTTGACCCAGTACTTC